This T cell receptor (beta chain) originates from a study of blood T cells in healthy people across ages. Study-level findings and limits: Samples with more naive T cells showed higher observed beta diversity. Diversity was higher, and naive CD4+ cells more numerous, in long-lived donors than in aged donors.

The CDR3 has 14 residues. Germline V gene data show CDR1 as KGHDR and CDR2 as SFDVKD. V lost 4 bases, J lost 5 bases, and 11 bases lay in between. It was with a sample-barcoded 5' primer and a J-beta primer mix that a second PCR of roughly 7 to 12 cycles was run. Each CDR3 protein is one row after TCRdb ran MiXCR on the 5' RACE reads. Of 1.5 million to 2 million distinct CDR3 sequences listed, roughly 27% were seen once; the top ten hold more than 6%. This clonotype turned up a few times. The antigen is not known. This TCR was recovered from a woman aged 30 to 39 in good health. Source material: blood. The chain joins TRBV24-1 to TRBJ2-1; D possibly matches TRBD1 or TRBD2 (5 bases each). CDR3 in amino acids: CATSDPRGNNEQFF. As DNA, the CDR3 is TGTGCCACCAGTGACCCTCGGGGCAACAATGAGCAGTTCTTC.